One and the same sample provided the 8 T cell receptor beta chains below, sequenced in a study of CD4 T cell repertoires in COVID-19. Data came from immunoSEQ multiplex PCR; TCRdb stores just in-frame clones and leaves some out. The repertoire has about 75,000 clones, about four fifths of them found once; the top ten carry roughly 0.58%. The sequencing here drew on CD4+ T cells from peripheral blood, taken after recovery from COVID-19. The origin of the receptors is a human donor who had COVID-19.

The rearrangement joins TRBV2 to TRBJ2-7; 8 positions match TRBD1. The trim removed 2 bases at V and 11 bases at J, leaving 11 bases unmatched. Germline assignment: CDR1 SNHLY and CDR2 FYNNEI. The CDR3 has 14 residues. Written as DNA, the CDR3 is TGTGCCAGCAGTGAACGACAGGGGAAGGTTTGGAAGTACTTC. Translated: CASSERQGKVWKYF.

The genes are TRBV21-1 and TRBJ1-2; the table gives TRBD1 as D, unverified against the DNA. TRBV21-1 represents a pseudogene. The CDR3 is made up of 17 amino acids. The CDR3 spells CASSKEGGTASNYGYTF. CDR3 sequence (DNA): TGTGCCAGCAGCAAAGAAGGGGGGACAGCCTCTAACTATGGCTACACCTTC.

The chain employs TRBV27 and TRBJ2-2; unclear D gene. The germline V gene encodes CDR1 MNHEY and CDR2 SMNVEV (reference sequence). Trimming left V 3 bases short and J 4 bases short, with 6 bases between. The length of the CDR3 is 13 residues. The CDR3 protein is CASSLTATGELFF. The CDR3 nucleotides read TGTGCCAGCAGTTTGACGGCCACCGGGGAGCTGTTTTTT.

This clone has just a few counts. Within the sample, other DNA sequences also encode this same CDR3. The rearrangement joins TRBV11-2 to TRBJ2-3; 11 nucleotides agree with TRBD2. Looked up from germline, CDR1 is SGHAT and CDR2 is FQNNGV. The CDR3 has 19 residues. After removal of 3 bases from V and 2 bases from J, the junction contained 13 bases not matched to a gene. CDR3 coding DNA: TGTGCCAGCAGCTTTGTTTTACTAGCGGGAGTTCCCACCACAGATACGCAGTATTTT. It specifies CASSFVLLAGVPTTDTQYF.

This chain connects TRBV9 to TRBJ2-3, with a tentative D call TRBD2 (6 bases). V lost 3 bases and J lost 8, with 22 bases in between. This CDR3 region has 16 residues. Germline V gene lookup returns CDR1 SGDLS and CDR2 YYNGEE. This CDR3 is CASSGSGTPGFGTQYF. The CDR3, as DNA: TGTGCCAGCAGCGGATCCGGGACTCCCGGGTTCGGTACGCAGTATTTT.

The sample holds one count of this clone. The J gene is TRBJ2-5, the V gene TRBV11-1; TRBD1 might be the D (7 bases). The germline gives CDR1 SGHAT, CDR2 FQDESV (reference sequence). The CDR3 is 15 residues long. Between the trimmed V and J ends, which lost 2 bases and 4 bases, there was a span of 14 bases. CDR3 amino acids: CASSLSSQGGETQYF. In DNA, the CDR3 is TGTGCCAGCAGCTTATCGTCCCAGGGGGGAGAGACCCAGTACTTC. The variable domain in full, with the rest retrieved from reference TRBV11-1 and TRBJ2-5, is EAEVAQSPRYKITEKSQAVAFWCDPISGHATLYWYRQILGQGPELLVQFQDESVVDDSQLPKDRFSAERLKGVDSTLKIQPAELGDSAMYLCASSLSSQGGETQYFGPGTRLLVL.

The V call is TRBV14, the J call TRBJ2-7, with a weak D call TRBD1 (5 bases). The V gene's germline CDR1 is SGHDN and CDR2 FVKESK. Trimming shortened V by 1 base and J by 4 bases, and 17 bases separated the two germline ends. The CDR3 contains 16 residues. CDR3 DNA: TGTGCCAGCAGCCAAGGAAGAATAGGGGAAGGGTACGAGCAGTACTTC. It codes for CASSQGRIGEGYEQYF.

V gene TRBV23-1 combines with J gene TRBJ2-1; D is perhaps TRBD1 (6 bases). TRBV23-1 is treated as an ORF (open reading frame) with a function not yet certain. CDR3 size: 14 residues. The V and J ends lost 4 bases and 8 bases respectively, with 15 bases between them. DNA of the CDR3: TGCGCCAGCAGTCTACTTTACAGGGACGATGAGCAGTTCTTC. It translates to CASSLLYRDDEQFF.